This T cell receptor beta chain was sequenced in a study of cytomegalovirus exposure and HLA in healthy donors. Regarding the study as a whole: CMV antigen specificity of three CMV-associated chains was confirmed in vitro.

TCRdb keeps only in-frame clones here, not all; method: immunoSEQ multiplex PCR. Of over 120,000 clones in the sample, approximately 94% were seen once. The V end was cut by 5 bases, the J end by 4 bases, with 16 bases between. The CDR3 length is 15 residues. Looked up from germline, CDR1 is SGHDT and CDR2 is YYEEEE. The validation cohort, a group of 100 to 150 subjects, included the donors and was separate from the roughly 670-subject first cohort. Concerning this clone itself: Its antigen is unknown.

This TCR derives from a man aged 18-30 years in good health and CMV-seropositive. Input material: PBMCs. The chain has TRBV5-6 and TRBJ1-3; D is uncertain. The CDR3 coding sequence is TGTGCCAGCAGAATATCCCCTTCCTCGGGAAACACCATATATTTT. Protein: CASRISPSSGNTIYF.